The 26 T cell receptor beta chains below were found in one sample sequenced in a study of blood T cell repertoires in COVID-19. The assay was immunoSEQ multiplex PCR, and TCRdb's table has in-frame clones only and misses some. This sample has around 140,000 clones, with about 87% found just once. The sequencing input was peripheral blood. All receptors come from a human donor with COVID-19, enrolled during active disease. The donor label of this sample is uncertain.

J is TRBJ2-1 and V is TRBV11-3; D is perhaps TRBD1 (6 bases). Per germline, CDR1 SGHNT and CDR2 YENEEA. The CDR3 has 15 amino acids. V was pared by 5 bases and J by 6 bases, with 17 bases between. The CDR3 loop reads CASSPPTGTSNEQFF. CDR3 nucleotides: TGTGCCAGCAGCCCCCCGACAGGCACCTCCAATGAGCAGTTCTTC.

The chain employs TRBV5-1 and TRBJ1-2; 7 bases match TRBD1. The CDR3 contains 15 residues. Germline V lookup: CDR1 SGHRS, CDR2 YFSETQ. V was pared by 4 bases and J by 0 bases, with 6 bases of the junction left unmatched. CDR3 coding DNA: TGCGCCAGCAGCGAATCCGGGACAGCTAACTATGGCTACACCTTC. Translation gives CASSESGTANYGYTF.

This clone was seen more than once but under ten times. This chain joins TRBV5-1 and TRBJ2-5; 7 nucleotides align to TRBD2. Germline V gene sequence: CDR1 SGHRS, CDR2 YFSETQ. V was pared by 0 bases and J by 5 bases, with 7 bases of the junction left unmatched. The CDR3 is made up of 15 amino acids. Here the CDR3 DNA reads TGCGCCAGCAGCTTGGTACGGTCGCGGGAGGAGACCCAGTACTTC. Protein product: CASSLVRSREETQYF.

The chain recombines TRBV3-1 (or the pseudogene TRBV3-2) with TRBJ2-5; 9 nucleotides line up with TRBD2. J lost 4 bases, V lost 5 bases, and 5 bases had no gene match. The CDR3 covers 14 residues. Germline assignment: CDR1 LGHDT and CDR2 YNNKEL (reference sequence). Here the CDR3 reads CASSGGGVRETQYF. In DNA form, the CDR3 reads TGTGCCAGCAGCGGCGGGGGGGTGCGAGAGACCCAGTACTTC.

This chain connects TRBV27 to TRBJ2-1, with 9 nucleotides matching TRBD2. The germline V gene encodes CDR1 MNHEY and CDR2 SMNVEV (reference sequence). After removal of 5 bases from V and 4 bases from J, the junction contained 9 bases not matched to a gene. The CDR3 is 16 amino acids. CDR3 DNA: TGTGCCAGCAGTCAATCCGGGACTAGCTCTTACAATGAGCAGTTCTTC. Translating gives CASSQSGTSSYNEQFF.

Here the CDR3 reads CASSATWTSGESSYNEQFF. In DNA, the CDR3 is TGTGCCAGCAGCGCCACATGGACTAGCGGGGAGAGCTCCTACAATGAGCAGTTCTTC. The chain employs TRBV7-9 and TRBJ2-1, with 12 bases that match TRBD2. Looked up from germline, CDR1 is SEHNR and CDR2 is FQNEAQ (reference sequence). The CDR3 is 19 residues long. The trim removed 5 bases at V and 0 bases at J, leaving 11 bases unmatched.

CDR3 nucleotides: TGTGCCAGCACCTTGGGGAGTGTCAGTTACAATGAGCAGTTCTTC. Amino acids: CASTLGSVSYNEQFF. The chain is built from TRBV7-2 and TRBJ2-1, with D perhaps matching TRBD2 (5 bases). The V and J ends lost 7 bases and 4 bases respectively, with 17 bases between them. Germline V gene sequence: CDR1 SGHTA, CDR2 FQGNSA. CDR3 length equals 15 residues.

This clone was recorded once. V and J are TRBV19 and TRBJ1-6, with TRBD1 matching over 8 bases. CDR1 is LNHDA and CDR2 is SQIVND in the germline V gene (reference sequence). The ends lost 5 bases at V and 14 bases at J; junction bases unmatched: 11. The CDR3 runs to 14 residues. CDR3 coding DNA: TGTGCCAGTAGTCCGGGACAGGTTGTTGTCGCCCTCCACTTT. It translates to CASSPGQVVVALHF.

This chain links TRBV6-6 with TRBJ2-3; a possible D gene is TRBD1 (6 bases). With 6 bases removed from V and 2 bases from J, the gap between germline ends came to 12 bases. This CDR3 contains 14 residues. Germline V gene data show CDR1 as MNHNY and CDR2 as SVGAGI (reference sequence). CDR3 region: CASRRQASTDTQYF. For the CDR3, the DNA is TGTGCCAGCAGGAGACAGGCCTCCACAGATACGCAGTATTTT.

The chain employs TRBV28 and TRBJ2-7, with TRBD1 matching 7 bases. Germline trimming cut 7 bases from V and 2 bases from J; bases unmatched to any gene: 5. The CDR3 is made up of 13 amino acids. Germline CDR1 MDHEN, CDR2 SYDVKM. The CDR3 spells CASTGTEAYEQYF. The CDR3, as DNA: TGTGCCAGCACAGGGACAGAGGCCTACGAGCAGTACTTC.

The chain carries TRBV5-4 and TRBJ1-6; 8 nucleotides agree with TRBD1. CDR1 SGHNT and CDR2 YYREEE come from the germline V gene (reference sequence). This CDR3 spans 17 amino acids. Trimming cost V 0 bases and J 6 bases; bases outside gene matches: 8. The CDR3 sequence: CASSLGGTTGVNSPLHF. The CDR3, as DNA: TGTGCCAGCAGCTTGGGGGGGACGACAGGGGTTAATTCACCCCTCCACTTT.

The chain carries TRBV7-9 and TRBJ2-7; a possible D gene is TRBD1 (5 bases). With 5 bases removed from V and 0 bases from J, the gap between germline ends came to 14 bases. Germline CDR1 is SEHNR and CDR2 is FQNEAQ (reference sequence). There are 15 residues in the CDR3. CDR3 sequence reads: CASSPLGALSYEQYF. The CDR3 DNA is TGTGCCAGCAGCCCATTAGGGGCCCTCTCCTACGAGCAGTACTTC.

The CDR3 DNA follows: TGTGCCAGCAGCTTCCGAGGGGGGGCTGGCTCACCCCTCCACTTT. Protein sequence: CASSFRGGAGSPLHF. The V call is TRBV7-3, the J call TRBJ1-6; perhaps TRBD1 as D (6 bases). The CDR3 is 15 amino acids. Germline loops: CDR1 SGHTA, CDR2 FQGTGA. V dropped 3 bases and J dropped 10 bases, with 16 bases sitting between them.

V and J are TRBV6-5 and TRBJ1-4; no firm D call. CDR1 and CDR2 (germline): MNHEY, SVGAGI. This CDR3 has 13 residues. V was pared by 6 bases and J by 2 bases, with 7 bases between. CDR3 in amino acids: CASRRVTNEKLFF. The CDR3 coding sequence is TGTGCCAGCAGGAGGGTCACTAATGAAAAACTGTTTTTT.

This chain joins TRBV6-2 or TRBV6-3 and TRBJ1-5; 9 bases align to TRBD1. Germline values: CDR1 MNHEY, CDR2 SVGEGT. The CDR3 has 15 amino acids. V shed 7 bases, J shed 5 bases, and the junction held 9 bases outside the gene matches. The CDR3 DNA is TGTGCCAGCACCCCCGGGACAGGGAACCATCAGCCCCAGCATTTT. The encoded protein is CASTPGTGNHQPQHF.

V is TRBV7-7 and J is TRBJ2-7; 7 bases match TRBD2. The CDR3 consists of 14 residues. CDR1 and CDR2 (germline): SSHAT, FNYEAQ (reference sequence). The V gene end was trimmed by 5 bases and the J gene end by 0 bases; junction bases not matched to a gene: 4. The CDR3 loop reads CASSVGTNSYEQYF. DNA for the CDR3: TGTGCCAGCAGCGTCGGGACTAACTCCTACGAGCAGTACTTC. The full variable domain, completed using reference TRBV7-7 and TRBJ2-7, is GAGVSQSPRYKVTKRGQDVTLRCDPISSHATLYWYQQALGQGPEFLTYFNYEAQPDKSGLPSDRFSAERPEGSISTLTIQRTEQRDSAMYRCASSVGTNSYEQYFGPGTRLTVT.

This clone was counted once. The rearrangement links TRBV2 to TRBJ1-1, with D tentatively TRBD1 (5 bases). The length of the CDR3 is 13 residues. Germline V gene lookup returns CDR1 SNHLY and CDR2 FYNNEI. V lost 6 bases and J lost 5, with 13 bases in between. CDR3 amino acids: CASRGEGGTEAFF. The DNA of the CDR3 is TGTGCCAGCAGGGGGGAGGGAGGGACTGAAGCTTTCTTT.

This rearrangement joins TRBV19 to TRBJ2-3, with 9 bases lining up with TRBD1. From germline, CDR1 is LNHDA and CDR2 SQIVND (reference sequence). V was pared by 1 base and J by 3 bases, with 5 bases of the junction left unmatched. The CDR3 contains 16 residues. This CDR3 reads CASSIGGTGRTDTQYF. CDR3 coding DNA: TGTGCCAGTAGTATAGGGGGGACAGGGAGAACAGATACGCAGTATTTT.

The rearrangement joins TRBV18 to TRBJ1-2; 7 nucleotides align to TRBD1. The CDR3 spans 18 residues. Trimming at V came to 2 bases and at J to 6 bases, leaving 18 bases not matched to a gene. The germline CDR1 and CDR2 sequences are KGHSH and LQKENI. The CDR3 coding sequence is TGTGCCAGCTCACCATCGGTATTTGCGGGACAGCATGACCATGGCTACACCTTC. Amino acids: CASSPSVFAGQHDHGYTF.

The rearrangement links TRBV5-1 to TRBJ2-7; perhaps TRBD1 as D (6 bases). The V and J ends lost 4 bases and 3 bases respectively, with 20 bases between them. The CDR3 length is 16 residues. Germline CDR1 and CDR2: SGHRS and YFSETQ. The CDR3 DNA follows: TGCGCCAGCAGCCTAACAACCGGGACATTCCTCTACGAGCAGTACTTC. It is translated as CASSLTTGTFLYEQYF.

V is TRBV3-1 (or the pseudogene TRBV3-2) and J is TRBJ2-1, with D hard to call. Germline CDR1 and CDR2: LGHDT and YNNKEL (reference sequence). The CDR3 spans 14 residues. V lost 0 bases and J 8 bases, leaving 11 bases between the germline ends. The CDR3 reads CASSQDLVSDEQFF. CDR3 nucleotide sequence: TGTGCCAGCAGCCAAGATTTAGTATCTGATGAGCAGTTCTTC.

CDR3 sequence (DNA): TGTGCCAGCAGTTTCGACAGGGACTCTGGAAACACCATATATTTT. It specifies CASSFDRDSGNTIYF. The chain couples TRBV28 to TRBJ1-3; 7 bases agree with TRBD1. CDR3 length: 15 amino acids. With V trimmed by 3 bases and J by 0 bases, 2 bases remained unmatched. Germline CDR1 MDHEN, CDR2 SYDVKM.

The chain recombines TRBV3-1 (or the pseudogene TRBV3-2) with TRBJ2-1, with 8 bases lining up with TRBD1. The length of the CDR3 is 17 residues. Germline CDR1 LGHDT, CDR2 YNNKEL (reference sequence). Trimming took 0 bases from V and 12 from J; bases not matched to a gene: 16. As DNA, the CDR3 is TGTGCCAGCAGCCAAGATTCTCCAGGGGGCGGCGAGAGTGGGCAGTTCTTC. Protein sequence: CASSQDSPGGGESGQFF.

The rearrangement joins TRBV5-4 to TRBJ2-3, with TRBD2 matching over 10 bases. The ends lost 3 bases at V and 5 bases at J; junction bases unmatched: 6. This CDR3 has 15 residues. The V gene's germline CDR1 is SGHNT and CDR2 YYREEE (reference sequence). The CDR3 region is CASSYPAGGVDTQYF. The CDR3 bases are TGTGCCAGCAGCTATCCAGCGGGAGGGGTAGATACGCAGTATTTT.

The chain is built from TRBV6-1 and TRBJ2-5, with a tentative D call TRBD1 (5 bases). CDR3 size: 15 residues. CDR1 MNHNS and CDR2 SASEGT come from the germline V gene. Trimming cost V 3 bases and J 2 bases, with 13 bases left between them. CDR3 sequence (DNA): TGTGCCAGCAGTGAGAGCACAGGTCGACAAGAGACCCAGTACTTC. Protein product: CASSESTGRQETQYF.

This clone was detected a few times. The chain uses TRBV19 and TRBJ2-5, with 11 bases aligning to TRBD2. This CDR3 is 16 amino acids long. With 7 bases clipped from V and 5 bases from J, the junction kept 12 bases outside the gene matches. The germline V gene has CDR1 LNHDA and CDR2 SQIVND (reference sequence). The CDR3 bases are TGTGCCAGTACCGCCTCCTTAGCGGGAGGGCCCGAGACCCAGTACTTC. Its protein product is CASTASLAGGPETQYF.